What follows are 17 T cell receptor beta chains derived from one specimen sequenced in a study of identical twins. MiXCR, run by TCRdb on the 5' RACE reads, gives a single entry per CDR3 protein. The repertoire holds some 460,000 distinct CDR3 sequences, 14% seen once, with about 0.52% in the top ten. These data were likewise used in another study, on yellow fever vaccine responses in identical twins.

Input material: CD4+ T cells sorted from blood. These receptors all stem from a woman aged 18-29 years in good health.

The gene calls are TRBV7-2 and TRBJ2-1; D remains unclear. The CDR3 has 14 residues. V was trimmed by 5 bases and J by 3 bases, leaving 11 bases between them. In germline, CDR1 is SGHTA, CDR2 FQGNSA. The CDR3 DNA reads TGTGCCAGCAGCCCCCAGGCTCTCTACAATGAGCAGTTCTTC. It specifies CASSPQALYNEQFF.

This clonotype was detected a few times. The chain has TRBV20-1 and TRBJ1-1; 11 bases agree with TRBD1. V lost 0 bases and J lost 7; bases outside the gene matches: 7. CDR1 and CDR2 from the germline V gene are DFQATT and SNEGSKA (reference sequence). There are 15 residues in the CDR3. CDR3 DNA sequence: TGCAGTGCTAGAGATGGGACAGGGGGTTATGTTGAAGCTTTCTTT. Translated: CSARDGTGGYVEAFF.

The sample holds a few counts of this clonotype. The gene calls are TRBV5-1 and TRBJ2-7; D perhaps matches TRBD1 (9 bases). The ends were cut back, 3 bases at V and 3 bases at J, with 28 bases in the middle. This CDR3 is built from 19 residues. CDR1 and CDR2 (germline): SGHRS, YFSETQ. The CDR3 DNA sequence: TGCGCCAGCAGCTCTGGACAGGGGAAAGGGCCTAGCGGGTACTACGAGCAGTACTTC. This gives the protein CASSSGQGKGPSGYYEQYF.

The J gene is TRBJ2-1, the V gene TRBV29-1; 7 bases agree with TRBD1. In germline, CDR1 is SQVTM, CDR2 ANQGSEA. The trim removed 6 bases at V and 3 bases at J, leaving 8 bases unmatched. This CDR3 is 14 amino acids long. CDR3 in DNA: TGCAGCGTCCCGTCCCGGGACAGCTACAATGAGCAGTTCTTC. Its translation is CSVPSRDSYNEQFF.

This clonotype was recorded a few times. V usage is TRBV5-1 and J usage is TRBJ2-1, with unresolved D. CDR1 and CDR2 from the germline V gene are SGHRS and YFSETQ. This CDR3 is 12 amino acids long. V was shortened by 0 bases and J by 12 bases, with 10 bases between the two germline ends. CDR3 sequence reads: CASSLGGLWQFF. Written as DNA, the CDR3 is TGCGCCAGCAGCTTGGGGGGTCTCTGGCAGTTCTTC.

This clonotype has a handful of counts. The chain employs TRBV3-1 and TRBJ2-1; D is possibly TRBD1 (6 bases). V shed 0 bases and J shed 9 bases, with 15 bases lying between them. Germline assignment: CDR1 LGHDT and CDR2 YNNKEL (reference sequence). The CDR3 consists of 15 residues. The CDR3 is CASSQDQVGGGEQFF. CDR3 nucleotide sequence: TGTGCCAGCAGCCAAGATCAGGTAGGGGGTGGTGAGCAGTTCTTC.

The chain carries TRBV10-3 and TRBJ2-2; 7 nucleotides line up with TRBD2. V was clipped by 6 bases and J by 0 bases; unmatched bases: 10. The CDR3 is 17 residues long. Germline loops: CDR1 ENHRY, CDR2 SYGVKD. The CDR3 spells CAISQAGTTSNTGELFF. In DNA form, the CDR3 reads TGTGCCATCAGCCAAGCCGGGACTACCTCGAACACCGGGGAGCTGTTTTTT.

This clonotype has only a few counts. This chain links TRBV20-1 with TRBJ2-3, with 13 positions matching TRBD2. CDR1 and CDR2 (germline): DFQATT, SNEGSKA (reference sequence). The CDR3 loop spans 15 amino acids. V shed 5 bases, J shed 1 base, and the junction held 3 bases outside the gene matches. CDR3 residues: CSASGTSGGTDTQYF. The CDR3, as DNA: TGCAGTGCTTCGGGGACTAGCGGGGGCACAGATACGCAGTATTTT.

This clonotype was detected a few times. This chain links TRBV5-1 with TRBJ2-2, with D hard to call. Trimming left V 0 bases short and J 6 bases short, with 12 bases between. The CDR3 is made up of 15 amino acids. Looked up from germline, CDR1 is SGHRS and CDR2 is YFSETQ. CDR3 protein: CASSLGVSSAGELFF. In nucleotides, the CDR3 is TGCGCCAGCAGCTTGGGCGTTTCGAGCGCCGGGGAGCTGTTTTTT.

This clonotype was recorded a few times. The gene calls are TRBV6-2 or TRBV6-3 and TRBJ2-3; TRBD1 is a possible D gene (6 bases). V was trimmed by 2 bases and J by 0 bases, leaving 15 bases between them. The CDR3 has 17 residues. The germline gives CDR1 MNHEY, CDR2 SVGEGT. This CDR3 is CASSYGVQGPSTDTQYF. CDR3 DNA: TGTGCCAGCAGTTACGGGGTCCAGGGGCCTAGCACAGATACGCAGTATTTT.

This chain uses TRBV20-1 with TRBJ2-3; TRBD2 aligns across 9 bases. Germline V gives CDR1 DFQATT, CDR2 SNEGSKA (reference sequence). The CDR3 has 14 amino acids. The junction had 6 bases not matched to a gene; V was cut back by 0 bases and J by 8 bases. CDR3 nucleotides: TGCAGTGCTAGAGAGGGCGGGGGGGCTACTACGCAGTATTTT. Translated, it gives CSAREGGGATTQYF.

This sequence joins TRBV6-1 and TRBJ1-1, with D possibly matching TRBD1 (6 bases). Germline assignment: CDR1 MNHNS and CDR2 SASEGT. The CDR3 has 13 residues. Trimming stripped 3 bases from V and 6 bases from J, with 11 bases between. DNA of the CDR3: TGTGCCAGCAGTGAGATTAGGACAGCTGAAGCTTTCTTT. Amino acids: CASSEIRTAEAFF.

This clonotype has only a few counts. This rearrangement joins TRBV15 to TRBJ2-3, with 8 bases aligning to TRBD2. The germline V gene has CDR1 LNHNV and CDR2 YYDKDF (reference sequence). The CDR3 extends over 17 amino acids. J gave up 1 base and V 0 bases, and 6 bases lay outside the gene matches. DNA for the CDR3: TGTGCCACCAGCAGAGATCGGTGGCGGGAGGGCACAGATACGCAGTATTTT. Its translation is CATSRDRWREGTDTQYF.

The V gene is TRBV4-3, the J gene TRBJ2-3; either TRBD1 or TRBD2 may fit D (5 bases each). CDR3 length equals 15 residues. Trimming cost V 0 bases and J 3 bases, with 10 bases left between them. The germline V gene has CDR1 LGHNA and CDR2 YSLEER. CDR3: CASSQDGGGTDTQYF. The CDR3 coding sequence is TGCGCCAGCAGCCAAGATGGTGGGGGAACAGATACGCAGTATTTT.

This clonotype appeared a few times. This rearrangement joins TRBV20-1 to TRBJ2-3; 8 bases map to TRBD1. From germline, CDR1 is DFQATT and CDR2 SNEGSKA (reference sequence). CDR3 length equals 15 residues. The V and J ends lost 4 bases and 2 bases, in that order; junction bases with no gene match: 8. The chain's CDR3 is CSANNRDRSTDTQYF. CDR3 nucleotide sequence: TGCAGTGCTAATAACCGGGACAGGTCCACAGATACGCAGTATTTT.

The chain combines TRBV20-1 with TRBJ2-7; TRBD1 aligns across 9 bases. Germline V gene data show CDR1 as DFQATT and CDR2 as SNEGSKA (reference sequence). The CDR3 consists of 13 residues. The junction had 8 bases not matched to a gene; V was cut back by 4 bases and J by 7 bases. Here the CDR3 DNA reads TGCAGTGCTACGACAGGGGGGCCATTGGAGCAGTACTTC. Translated, it gives CSATTGGPLEQYF.

The V and J genes are TRBV12-3 or TRBV12-4 and TRBJ2-2, with 9 bases that match TRBD1. After removal of 3 bases from V and 6 bases from J, the junction contained 2 bases not matched to a gene. This CDR3 has 14 residues. The DNA of the CDR3 is TGTGCCAGCAGTTTCGACAGGGGGTCCGGGGAGCTGTTTTTT. Residues: CASSFDRGSGELFF.